The text below deals with one T cell receptor beta chain. Its target is not known. This specimen belongs to a study of cytomegalovirus exposure and HLA in healthy donors. Primers included in the PCR were 60 Vbeta and 13 Jbeta primers. TCRdb's copy holds only in-frame clones and misses some; the assay was immunoSEQ multiplex PCR. The sample holds 90,000 to 100,000 clones, approximately 76% seen once. Whole-study results and caveats: It is likely that the observed cluster of highly shared sequence variants was a sequencing artifact. Later, an analysis found that common viral pathogens appeared to be linked with several of the most significant clusters. Upon later analysis, HLA-associated TCR beta chains proved more clonally expanded than other, equally common chains.

Germline V CDR1 and CDR2: SGHRS, YFSETQ. The CDR3 consists of 14 residues. Trimming removed 3 bases from V and 7 bases from J, with 14 bases in between. The chain combines TRBV5-1 with TRBJ2-4, with D tentatively TRBD2 (6 bases). Sequenced input: PBMCs. The source is a man aged 35-49 years in good health and CMV-seronegative. The CDR3 sequence: CASSSPGEVNIQYF. DNA of the CDR3: TGCGCCAGCAGCTCACCCGGGGAGGTTAACATTCAGTACTTC.